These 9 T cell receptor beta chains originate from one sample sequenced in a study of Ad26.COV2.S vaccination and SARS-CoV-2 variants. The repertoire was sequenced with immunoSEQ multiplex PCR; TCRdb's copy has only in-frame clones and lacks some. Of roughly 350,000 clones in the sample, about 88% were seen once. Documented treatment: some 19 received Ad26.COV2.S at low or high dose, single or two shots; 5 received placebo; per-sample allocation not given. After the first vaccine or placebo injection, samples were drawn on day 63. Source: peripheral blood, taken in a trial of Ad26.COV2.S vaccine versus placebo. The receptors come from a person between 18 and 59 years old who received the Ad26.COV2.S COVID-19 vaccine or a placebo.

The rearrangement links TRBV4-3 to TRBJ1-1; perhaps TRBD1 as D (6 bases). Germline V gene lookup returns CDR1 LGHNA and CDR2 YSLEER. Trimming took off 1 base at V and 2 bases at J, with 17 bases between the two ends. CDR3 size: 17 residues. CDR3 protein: CASSQGPQGRGNTEAFF. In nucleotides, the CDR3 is TGCGCCAGCAGCCAAGGCCCCCAGGGGAGGGGAAACACTGAAGCTTTCTTT.

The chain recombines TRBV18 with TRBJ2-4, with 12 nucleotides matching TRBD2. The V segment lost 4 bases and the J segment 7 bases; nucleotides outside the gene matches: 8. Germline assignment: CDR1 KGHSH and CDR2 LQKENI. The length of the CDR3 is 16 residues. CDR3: CASSRTSGARENIQYF. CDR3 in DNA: TGTGCCAGCTCACGGACTAGCGGGGCCCGGGAGAACATTCAGTACTTC.

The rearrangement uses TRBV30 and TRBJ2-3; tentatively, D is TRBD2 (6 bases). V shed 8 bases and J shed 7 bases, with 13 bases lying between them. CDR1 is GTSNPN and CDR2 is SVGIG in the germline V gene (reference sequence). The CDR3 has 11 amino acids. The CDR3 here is CAGGVTNTQYF. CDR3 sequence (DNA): TGTGCCGGCGGGGTCACGAATACGCAGTATTTT.

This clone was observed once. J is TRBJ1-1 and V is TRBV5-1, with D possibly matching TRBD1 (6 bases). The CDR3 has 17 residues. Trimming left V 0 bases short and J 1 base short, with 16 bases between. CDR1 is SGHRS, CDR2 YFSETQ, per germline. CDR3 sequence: CASSLGKGGPPNTEAFF. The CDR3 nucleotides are TGCGCCAGCAGCTTGGGCAAAGGGGGGCCCCCGAACACTGAAGCTTTCTTT. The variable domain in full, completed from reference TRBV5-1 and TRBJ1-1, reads KAGVTQTPRYLIKTRGQQVTLSCSPISGHRSVSWYQQTPGQGLQFLFEYFSETQRNKGNFPGRFSGRQFSNSRSEMNVSTLELGDSALYLCASSLGKGGPPNTEAFFGQGTRLTVV.

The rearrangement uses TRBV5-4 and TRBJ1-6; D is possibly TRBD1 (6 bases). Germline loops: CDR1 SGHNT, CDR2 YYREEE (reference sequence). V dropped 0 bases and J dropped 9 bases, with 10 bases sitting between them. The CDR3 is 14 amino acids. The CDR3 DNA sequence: TGTGCCAGCAGCTTGGTACAGGGTACTTCACCCCTCCACTTT. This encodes CASSLVQGTSPLHF.

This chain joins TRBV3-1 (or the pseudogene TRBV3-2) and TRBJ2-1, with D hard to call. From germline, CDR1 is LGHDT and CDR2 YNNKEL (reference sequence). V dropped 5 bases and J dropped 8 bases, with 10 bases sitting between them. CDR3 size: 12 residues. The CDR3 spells CASSKSSHEQFF. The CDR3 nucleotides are TGTGCCAGCAGCAAGTCCTCCCATGAGCAGTTCTTC.

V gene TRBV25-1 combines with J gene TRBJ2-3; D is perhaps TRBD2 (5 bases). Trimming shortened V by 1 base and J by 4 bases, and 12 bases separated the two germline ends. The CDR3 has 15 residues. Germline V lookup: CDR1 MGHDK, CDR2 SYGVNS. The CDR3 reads CASSESGYFADTQYF. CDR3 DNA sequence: TGTGCCAGCAGTGAATCGGGGTATTTCGCAGATACGCAGTATTTT. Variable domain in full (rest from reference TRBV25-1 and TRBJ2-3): EADIYQTPRYLVIGTGKKITLECSQTMGHDKMYWYQQDPGMELHLIHYSYGVNSTEKGDLSSESTVSRIRTEHFPLTLESARPSHTSQYLCASSESGYFADTQYFGPGTRLTVL.

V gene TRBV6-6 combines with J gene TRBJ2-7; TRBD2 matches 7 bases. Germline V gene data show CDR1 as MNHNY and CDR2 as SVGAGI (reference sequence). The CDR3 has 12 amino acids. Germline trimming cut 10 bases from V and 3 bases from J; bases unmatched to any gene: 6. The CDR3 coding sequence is TGTGCCACCGCCGGACTAGACTACGAGCAGTACTTC. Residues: CATAGLDYEQYF.

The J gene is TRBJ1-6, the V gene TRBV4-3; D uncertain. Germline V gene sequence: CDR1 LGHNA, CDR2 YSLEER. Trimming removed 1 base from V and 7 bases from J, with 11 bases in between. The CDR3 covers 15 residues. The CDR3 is CASSQVADLNSPLHF. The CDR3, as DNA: TGCGCCAGCAGCCAAGTAGCGGACCTAAATTCACCCCTCCACTTT.